These T cell receptor beta chains were read from a single sample in a study of T cell responses to AZD1222 COVID-19 vaccine. The repertoire was sequenced with immunoSEQ multiplex PCR; TCRdb's copy has only in-frame clones and lacks some. The table includes around 80,000 clones, about 91% detected once. Source: peripheral blood, taken 28 days after the second AZD1222 dose. These receptors came from an adult who received the AZD1222 COVID-19 vaccine. CDR3s include the opening cysteine and the closing phenylalanine or tryptophan. A D gene is named only where the DNA matches it firmly. Size is stated for part of the rows, as once, few or many counts, or as a class when the clone is expanded.

CDR3 protein	CDR3 DNA	D gene	V gene	J gene	CDR3 length	clone size
CASSHRQGPSSNSYNSPLHF	TGTGCCAGCAGCCACAGACAGGGCCCCTCGTCCAATTCCTATAATTCACCCCTCCACTTT	TRBD1	TRBV3-1/TRBV3-2	TRBJ1-6	20	-
CASSPWGTTIETQYF	TGTGCCAGCAGCCCGTGGGGGACTACCATCGAGACCCAGTACTTC	TRBD2	TRBV7-9	TRBJ2-5	15	-
CASSPTWTGNYGYTF	TGTGCCAGCAGCCCGACCTGGACAGGGAACTATGGCTACACCTTC	TRBD1	TRBV16	TRBJ1-2	15	-
CASSGGAGQPQHF	TGCGCCAGCAGCGGGGGGGCAGGGCAGCCCCAGCATTTT	-	TRBV5-1	TRBJ1-5	13	-
CASSYSPTLNTEAFF	TGTGCCAGCAGTTACTCCCCCACGTTGAACACTGAAGCTTTCTTT	-	TRBV6-2/TRBV6-3	TRBJ1-1	15	-
CASSFSTGDNEQFF	TGTGCCAGCAGCTTTAGTACGGGAGACAATGAGCAGTTCTTC	-	TRBV7-9	TRBJ2-1	14	-
CAWRKGQIYEQYF	TGTGCCTGGAGGAAAGGACAGATCTACGAGCAGTACTTC	-	TRBV30	TRBJ2-7	13	once
CASSEGVPDRGLYEQYF	TGTGCCAGCAGTGAAGGGGTTCCGGACAGGGGGCTCTACGAGCAGTACTTC	TRBD1	TRBV6-1	TRBJ2-7	17	-
CAISASGAGGTYEQYF	TGTGCCATCAGTGCCTCCGGAGCGGGAGGAACCTACGAGCAGTACTTC	TRBD2	TRBV10-3	TRBJ2-7	16	few
CASSVVGGISANTGELFF	TGTGCCAGCAGCGTAGTAGGAGGGATCAGCGCGAACACCGGGGAGCTGTTTTTT	-	TRBV9	TRBJ2-2	18	-
CASRTGTGWTYGYTF	TGTGCCAGCAGGACCGGGACAGGGTGGACGTATGGCTACACCTTC	TRBD1	TRBV2	TRBJ1-2	15	-
CASSLRRVNVYEQYF	TGTGCCAGCAGCTTGAGGAGGGTTAATGTCTACGAGCAGTACTTC	-	TRBV5-4	TRBJ2-7	15	-
CASSSPGDYGYTF	TGTGCCAGCAGCTCACCAGGGGACTATGGCTACACCTTC	-	TRBV5-4	TRBJ1-2	13	-